The sequence of this T cell receptor (beta chain) was determined in a study of T cells in localized non-small cell lung cancer (dated by TCRdb to 2020 to 2021). Regarding the research as a whole: T cell repertoires of about 240 early-stage NSCLC patients were analyzed, with tumors being compared against uninvolved tumor-adjacent lungs. All 250 or so NSCLC patients in the cohort were treatment-naive and had localized lung tumors that were resected. NSCLC patients had a mean age of approximately 66 years, and around 140 were male and about a hundred female.

In its sample, this clone was seen a few times. It has no known antigen specificity. No clone much larger than this one lies a single base away; base qualities are absent. The immunoSEQ Assay was used to sequence TCR beta CDR3 regions from DNA. Under the source paper's analysis protocol: T cell density was computed as TCR beta template counts normalized to usable DNA estimated by amplifying housekeeping genes. Using the preseqR package, richness was estimated by extrapolating to 120,000 templates for tissue samples and 400,000 templates for PBMC samples. Clonality was defined as one minus Pielou's evenness. Differential abundance testing on productive amino-acid clonotypes, with a minimum total count of 5 and an alpha of 0.1, was used to identify tissue-enriched TCRs. The Jaccard Index and the Morisita Overlap Index were used to measure how much the repertoires overlapped between compartments. GLIPH grouped TCR beta CDR3s together with public tetramer-defined viral CDR3s, and a viral motif had to include at least three viral sequences and also show V-gene enrichment. Drawn from immuneACCESS, this table holds only the in-frame rearrangements with V and J called that TCRdb kept. Clones are partly lost; checked studies trace under half to an unresolved V gene and leave the rest unexplained. V and J calls and clone size come straight from that table; D and trimming were deduced from the DNA. Here the sample has about 2,800 clones; about a quarter occur a single time. The leading ten clones occupy roughly 11% of the sample.

At diagnosis, tumor, uninvolved tumor-adjacent lung and peripheral blood were collected and then preserved as a mix of FFPE and fresh-frozen material. Points the paper makes about the study in general: Of the top 100 tumor clones, a median of roughly 56 were detected in paired uninvolved adjacent lung; under 35 were also among that lung's top 100. Because multi-region sequencing of the tumors was not done, intratumor heterogeneity could not be ruled out. Uninvolved tumor-adjacent lung showed the highest T cell clonality, higher than tumor, which suggests more focused antigenic responses in the adjacent lung. Since the design was exploratory, TCR variables were selected using unadjusted p-values with no false-discovery rate correction. Higher blood T cell density associated with longer overall survival, while higher adjacent-lung clonality associated with shorter survival.

CDR3 length: 16 amino acids, cysteine to phenylalanine. Only the CDR3 portion is preserved as DNA: 48 bases, with reading frame beginning at the first base. As encoded in the germline V gene, CDR1 is SGHNT while CDR2 is YENEEA. Trimming removed 5 bases from V and 0 bases from J, leaving 11 bases between the germline ends. This material consisted of lung tumor tissue, taken before any cancer treatment. The V and J segments used are TRBV11-3 and TRBJ2-6, with a weak D call of TRBD1 (5 bases match). This clonotype originated in a female donor of 60 years or more with stage I lung adenocarcinoma. The DNA reads TGTGCCAGCAGCCTCGGACACCACTCTGGGGCCAACGTCCTGACTTTC. The resulting protein is CASSLGHHSGANVLTF.